This T cell receptor (beta chain) was sequenced for a study of response to subunit inactivated influenza vaccine. Whole-study results and caveats: The authors suggested that few new T cells are recruited per seasonal influenza vaccination.

CDR1 SQVTM and CDR2 ANQGSEA come from the germline V gene. CDR3 length: 13 amino acids. V lost 4 bases to trimming and J lost 5 bases; unmatched junction nucleotides: 6. Worth noting for this clonotype: As yet, its antigen is unknown.

TCRdb itself ran the RT-PCR reads through MiXCR, one entry per CDR3 protein. In the table there are hundreds of thousands of distinct CDR3 sequences, 12% to 15% of which are singletons. The source is a man aged 45-65 years who received an inactivated influenza vaccine. The V and J genes are TRBV29-1 and TRBJ2-3, with 7 positions matching TRBD2. The sequences come from PBMCs from blood, collected roughly 15 days before vaccination. CDR3: CSVVGGSKDTQYF. The CDR3 bases are TGCAGCGTTGTAGGCGGGAGTAAAGATACGCAGTATTTT.